The 20 T cell receptor beta chains given below trace back to one sample, sequenced in a study of T-cell reconstitution after alpha-beta-depleted transplantation in children. During its preparation, the TCRbeta library received unique molecular identifiers. TCRdb called the PCR reads again in MiXCR, with one record for every CDR3 protein. Counted here are 670,000 or so distinct CDR3 sequences, about an eighth occurring once; the ten biggest clones make up around 0.76%. The material was PBMCs, obtained before TCRalphabeta/CD19-depleted stem cell transplant. The receptors derive from a girl between 2 and 10 years old with congenital amegakaryocytic thrombocytopenia, due to receive a stem cell transplant.

This clonotype was recorded only once. V and J are TRBV3-1 and TRBJ2-1; 9 bases are a match to TRBD2. J lost 3 bases, V lost 7 bases, and 1 base had no gene match. The CDR3 runs 13 residues. Germline CDR1 LGHDT, CDR2 YNNKEL (reference sequence). The CDR3, as DNA: TGTGCCAGCACTAGCGGGATCTACAATGAGCAGTTCTTC. Its translation: CASTSGIYNEQFF.

This clonotype has only a few counts. The chain has TRBV5-1 and TRBJ2-6; D tentatively fits TRBD1 or TRBD2 (6 bases each). Germline lookup yields CDR1 SGHRS and CDR2 YFSETQ. The CDR3 extends over 17 amino acids. Trimming stripped 2 bases from V and 0 bases from J, with 12 bases between. The CDR3 region is CASSFEGGLSGANVLTF. The DNA of the CDR3 is TGCGCCAGCAGCTTCGAGGGGGGCCTCTCTGGGGCCAACGTCCTGACTTTC.

The V and J genes are TRBV9 and TRBJ2-1; D ambiguous. V dropped 0 bases and J dropped 6 bases, with 13 bases sitting between them. The CDR3 spans 15 residues. Germline V lookup: CDR1 SGDLS, CDR2 YYNGEE. In nucleotides, the CDR3 is TGTGCCAGCAGCGTAGGTTTCTCTAAAGGCAATGAGCAGTTCTTC. This codes for CASSVGFSKGNEQFF.

This rearrangement joins TRBV5-1 to TRBJ2-7, with D maybe TRBD2 (7 bases). Germline V gene sequence: CDR1 SGHRS, CDR2 YFSETQ. This CDR3 region has 16 residues. Trimming removed 0 bases from V and 3 bases from J, with 16 bases in between. The CDR3 spells CASSLAAGGRSYEQYF. As DNA, the CDR3 is TGCGCCAGCAGCTTGGCCGCCGGGGGGCGAAGCTACGAGCAGTACTTC.

This clonotype was observed many times. The rearrangement joins TRBV20-1 to TRBJ2-3, with 7 bases aligning to TRBD2. Trimming took 5 bases from V and 9 from J; bases not matched to a gene: 14. The CDR3 sequence is 14 residues long. From germline, CDR1 is DFQATT and CDR2 SNEGSKA (reference sequence). CDR3 nucleotide sequence: TGCAGTGCTGGGAGTCTAGCGGAGGCCGGAACGCAGTATTTT. It is translated as CSAGSLAEAGTQYF.

This clonotype occurred many times. The chain is built from TRBV7-2 and TRBJ1-6; no firm D call. Germline V lookup: CDR1 SGHTA, CDR2 FQGNSA. V was clipped by 1 base and J by 8 bases, with 18 bases between them. The CDR3 is made up of 17 amino acids. Here the CDR3 reads CASSLGSLNRVDSPLHF. Written as DNA, the CDR3 is TGTGCCAGCAGCTTAGGTTCCCTAAATCGTGTTGATTCACCCCTCCACTTT.

Many counts were recorded for this clonotype. This chain links TRBV5-1 with TRBJ2-7, with TRBD1 matching 9 bases. The germline V gene has CDR1 SGHRS and CDR2 YFSETQ. The CDR3 has 13 residues. V gave up 7 bases and J gave up 0 bases; unmatched junction bases: 2. The CDR3 sequence: CASRDRVSYEQYF. The DNA of the CDR3 is TGCGCCAGCCGGGACAGGGTCTCCTACGAGCAGTACTTC.

The genes are TRBV29-1 and TRBJ2-7, with TRBD2 identical over 8 bases. This CDR3 comprises 14 residues. V was pared by 4 bases and J by 5 bases, with 10 bases of the junction left unmatched. Germline CDR1 reads SQVTM; CDR2 reads ANQGSEA. CDR3 region: CSVGSGGRNHEQYF. CDR3 DNA sequence: TGCAGCGTTGGCTCCGGCGGGAGGAACCACGAGCAGTACTTC.

In its sample, this clonotype was seen a few times. The rearrangement joins TRBV12-3 or TRBV12-4 to TRBJ2-3, with 9 nucleotides matching TRBD2. V was clipped by 4 bases and J by 3 bases; unmatched bases: 11. The CDR3 spans 17 residues. In DNA form, the CDR3 reads TGTGCCAGCAGTTCCCTCCGTAGCGGGAGATTGACAGATACGCAGTATTTT. This translates into CASSSLRSGRLTDTQYF.

This sequence joins TRBV18 and TRBJ2-7; no reliable D call. CDR3 size: 15 residues. V was shortened by 2 bases and J by 3 bases, with 14 bases between the two germline ends. The V gene's germline CDR1 is KGHSH and CDR2 LQKENI. The CDR3 coding sequence is TGTGCCAGCTCACCAGGGCCGGACCACGGCTACGAGCAGTACTTC. Protein sequence: CASSPGPDHGYEQYF.

This chain connects TRBV2 to TRBJ2-7; D remains ambiguous. The V gene lost 8 bases and the J gene lost 6 bases, with 20 bases spanning the gap. The CDR3 is 14 amino acids. In germline, CDR1 is SNHLY, CDR2 FYNNEI. CDR3 coding DNA: TGTGCCAGCGTACGGCAGCTCGGTTCGTCCGAGCAGTACTTC. This encodes CASVRQLGSSEQYF.

A note on this clonotype: At one end, the junction sequence differs from germline, possibly due to a read error. The rearrangement links TRBV3-1 to TRBJ2-3, with 7 bases lining up with TRBD1. The CDR3 loop spans 17 amino acids. Germline CDR1 and CDR2: LGHDT and YNNKEL (reference sequence). The CDR3 loop reads CASTQVVRDSRTDTQYF. The CDR3 DNA reads TGTGCCAGCACCCAAGTTGTCCGGGACAGCCGAACAGATACGCAGTATTTT.

This clonotype was detected only a few times. The chain has TRBV6-2 or TRBV6-3 and TRBJ2-7, with a possible D match to TRBD2 (6 bases). The V end was cut by 7 bases, the J end by 3 bases, with 16 bases between. This CDR3 is 14 amino acids long. The germline V gene has CDR1 MNHEY and CDR2 SVGEGT. The CDR3 DNA reads TGTGCCAGCATTGGCCGGGAGAGCGTCTACGAGCAGTACTTC. Protein: CASIGRESVYEQYF.

The gene calls are TRBV29-1 and TRBJ1-1; 10 nucleotides align to TRBD1. The J segment lost 2 bases and the V segment lost 7 bases, leaving 7 bases of the junction unmatched. Germline V CDR1 and CDR2: SQVTM, ANQGSEA. The CDR3 runs 14 residues. In nucleotides, the CDR3 is TGCAGCGCCCGGACAGGGGGAGTCAACACTGAAGCTTTCTTT. As protein: CSARTGGVNTEAFF. The entire variable domain, with the rest obtained from reference TRBV29-1 and TRBJ1-1, is as follows: SAVISQKPSRDICQRGTSLTIQCQVDSQVTMMFWYRQQPGQSLTLIATANQGSEATYESGFVIDKFPISRPNLTFSTLTVSNMSPEDSSIYLCSARTGGVNTEAFFGQGTRLTVV.

The rearrangement links TRBV30 to TRBJ1-2, with a possible D match to TRBD1 (5 bases). The CDR3 has 15 residues. With 2 bases removed from V and 4 bases from J, the gap between germline ends came to 17 bases. CDR1 and CDR2 (germline): GTSNPN, SVGIG (reference sequence). In nucleotides, the CDR3 is TGTGCCTGGAGTCCACCTGACAGAAGCATCTATGGCTACACCTTC. It encodes CAWSPPDRSIYGYTF.

The chain carries TRBV7-7 and TRBJ1-3; no firm D call. CDR1 is SSHAT, CDR2 FNYEAQ, per germline (reference sequence). The CDR3 has 19 amino acids. Trimming left V 2 bases short and J 2 bases short, with 22 bases between. The CDR3 DNA is TGTGCCAGCAGCTTAACACAACTGCCGGCTCAAGATGCTGGAAACACCATATATTTT. It codes for CASSLTQLPAQDAGNTIYF.

This clonotype was seen more than once but under ten times. The V call is TRBV15, the J call TRBJ2-1, with 9 bases lining up with TRBD2. The V gene's germline CDR1 is LNHNV and CDR2 YYDKDF (reference sequence). After removal of 1 base from V and 5 bases from J, the junction contained 6 bases not matched to a gene. The CDR3 length is 16 residues. CDR3 protein: CATSRVGGRVNNEQFF. The CDR3 region has the DNA TGTGCCACCAGCAGAGTGGGCGGGAGGGTCAACAATGAGCAGTTCTTC.

V and J are TRBV27 and TRBJ2-3, with 7 nucleotides matching TRBD1. The CDR3 loop spans 14 amino acids. Unmatched junction bases numbered 14, after V lost 10 bases and J lost 7 bases. Germline CDR1 reads MNHEY; CDR2 reads SMNVEV (reference sequence). CDR3 nucleotides: TGTGCCACAGTCCGACAGGGACCCACGAATACGCAGTATTTT. As protein: CATVRQGPTNTQYF.

The genes are TRBV7-9 and TRBJ1-1, with D perhaps matching TRBD1 (6 bases). V lost 8 bases and J 11 bases, leaving 18 bases between the germline ends. There are 12 residues in the CDR3. Germline-derived CDR1 and CDR2 are SEHNR and FQNEAQ (reference sequence). CDR3 nucleotides: TGTGCCAGCGGGCGAGAGGGGGTTGGTGCTTTCTTT. Protein: CASGREGVGAFF.

This clonotype has a count of ten or more. The chain couples TRBV5-1 to TRBJ2-7; D unclear. Per germline, CDR1 SGHRS and CDR2 YFSETQ. The CDR3 is made up of 15 amino acids. With 2 bases removed from V and 0 bases from J, the gap between germline ends came to 12 bases. Here the CDR3 reads CASSFFHQSSYEQYF. The CDR3 DNA reads TGCGCCAGCAGCTTTTTCCACCAGAGCTCCTACGAGCAGTACTTC. Variable domain in full (rest from reference TRBV5-1 and TRBJ2-7): KAGVTQTPRYLIKTRGQQVTLSCSPISGHRSVSWYQQTPGQGLQFLFEYFSETQRNKGNFPGRFSGRQFSNSRSEMNVSTLELGDSALYLCASSFFHQSSYEQYFGPGTRLTVT.